Detailed here is one T cell receptor beta chain. The V gene lost 9 bases and the J gene lost 3 bases, with 12 bases spanning the gap. The CDR3 consists of 13 residues. Germline V gene sequence: CDR1 SNHLY, CDR2 FYNNEI. Amplification of TCRs used a constant-region primer and V-primer adapter for roughly 22 PCR cycles. One entry per CDR3 protein results from TCRdb running MiXCR on the reads. This sample has some 53,000 distinct CDR3 sequences, with around a third found just once. The time point: after trial treatment. Treatment: LDRT plus nivolumab, ipilimumab, low-dose cyclophosphamide and aspirin (RACIN trial). The donors' treatment consisted of nivolumab, ipilimumab, aspirin, low-dose cyclophosphamide and low-dose radiotherapy. This record comes from a study of low-dose radiotherapy and immunotherapy resistance in tumors. Study in general: For Cohort 1, fractions of 0.5 Gy were given every 2 weeks, reaching 6.5 Gy overall. Both TCRalpha and TCRbeta chains were reverse transcribed with V-gene-specific primers.

The sequence was obtained from a male donor with rectosigmoid adenocarcinoma. The sequencing here drew on PBMCs, taken after low-dose radiotherapy plus immunotherapy. The chain combines TRBV2 with TRBJ1-3; D is unresolved. The CDR3 loop reads CARTPERGNTIYF. Written as DNA, the CDR3 is TGTGCCAGAACCCCCGAACGTGGAAACACCATATATTTT.